This T cell receptor (beta chain) was profiled in a study of shared clonotypes between healthy human individuals. The CDR3 is 14 amino acids. Trimming left V 4 bases short and J 5 bases short, with 16 bases between. Germline V gives CDR1 SGHRS, CDR2 YFSETQ. Method: immunoSEQ multiplex PCR; TCRdb's copy keeps in-frame clones and lacks some. The top ten hold about 0.13% of the sample, which has around 2,000,000 clones, 85% to 95% seen once. This receptor was taken from a man between 18 and 29 years old in good health. This chain connects TRBV5-1 to TRBJ2-7; possible D gene TRBD1, 5 bases. The sequenced material came from naive CD4+ T cells sorted from blood. Sample subset: CD45RA+ positively selected. This CDR3 is CASSVGQKLDEQYF. For the CDR3, the DNA is TGCGCCAGCAGCGTGGGGCAGAAACTCGACGAGCAGTACTTC.